These 26 T cell receptor beta chains originate from one sample sequenced in a study of OX40 agonist ivuxolimab in advanced cancers. Assay used: immunoSEQ multiplex PCR; TCRdb lists only in-frame clones, some missing. The data show some 100,000 clones, around nine tenths seen once. The sequences come from CD4+ or CD8+ T cells sorted from blood, collected in a trial of the OX40 agonist ivuxolimab. The receptors stem from an adult with an advanced solid tumor such as melanoma, head and neck, liver or kidney cancer.

This rearrangement joins TRBV7-2 to TRBJ2-7; perhaps TRBD2 as D (6 bases). The germline V gene has CDR1 SGHTA and CDR2 FQGNSA. V was pared by 7 bases and J by 2 bases, with 15 bases between. The CDR3 spans 14 residues. The CDR3 protein is CASTQAAGPYEQYF. CDR3 sequence (DNA): TGTGCCAGCACCCAGGCCGCGGGACCCTACGAGCAGTACTTC.

This chain uses TRBV7-3 with TRBJ2-3; D tentatively fits TRBD1 or TRBD2 (6 bases each). CDR1 and CDR2 (germline): SGHTA, FQGTGA. The CDR3 has 15 residues. Trimming stripped 4 bases from V and 6 bases from J, with 17 bases between. The CDR3 protein is CASSSTPRGPDTQYF. DNA for the CDR3: TGTGCCAGCAGCTCCACCCCACGGGGGCCGGATACGCAGTATTTT.

In this sample, this clone turned up a few times. The rearrangement links TRBV30 to TRBJ1-5, with D hard to call. CDR1 GTSNPN and CDR2 SVGIG come from the germline V gene (reference sequence). CDR3 length: 12 amino acids. The V end was cut by 5 bases, the J end by 2 bases, with 7 bases between. The CDR3 is CAWGPGNQPQHF. In nucleotides, the CDR3 is TGTGCCTGGGGCCCGGGCAATCAGCCCCAGCATTTT.

Only one count was recorded for this clone. V is TRBV27 and J is TRBJ2-7; TRBD2 might be the D (5 bases). Trimming took off 0 bases at V and 0 bases at J, with 6 bases between the two ends. The CDR3 contains 14 residues. CDR1 and CDR2 from the germline V gene are MNHEY and SMNVEV (reference sequence). The CDR3 DNA reads TGTGCCAGCAGTTTATCGAGGGCCTCCTACGAGCAGTACTTC. Translating it yields CASSLSRASYEQYF.

The chain has TRBV7-2 and TRBJ2-7; D unresolved. Germline assignment: CDR1 SGHTA and CDR2 FQGNSA. Deletions cut 1 base from V and 9 bases from J, with 7 bases between. This CDR3 comprises 11 residues. The CDR3 nucleotides are TGTGCCAGCAGCTTAGAATTAGCGCAGTACTTC. Encoded protein: CASSLELAQYF.

The chain links TRBV28 to TRBJ1-2; D not resolved. Germline CDR1 MDHEN, CDR2 SYDVKM. This CDR3 is 14 amino acids long. Trimming took off 6 bases at V and 9 bases at J, with 20 bases between the two ends. CDR3 sequence: CASSAWRSISRYTF. Here the CDR3 DNA reads TGTGCCAGCAGCGCGTGGAGATCTATTAGTCGCTACACCTTC.

This clone was counted only a few times. V is TRBV5-1 and J is TRBJ2-1, with a weak D call TRBD2 (5 bases). In germline, CDR1 is SGHRS, CDR2 YFSETQ. V was shortened by 4 bases and J by 0 bases, with 14 bases between the two germline ends. This CDR3 is built from 16 residues. The DNA of the CDR3 is TGCGCCAGCAGCGTGGGGTCCCGGGACTCCTACAATGAGCAGTTCTTC. It translates to CASSVGSRDSYNEQFF.

The chain couples TRBV30 to TRBJ1-5; D is ambiguous. This CDR3 spans 17 amino acids. The germline V gene has CDR1 GTSNPN and CDR2 SVGIG (reference sequence). V gave up 2 bases and J gave up 0 bases, with 17 bases separating them. This chain's CDR3 is CAWSHQWSHLSNQPQHF. The DNA for the CDR3 is TGTGCCTGGAGTCACCAATGGAGTCACCTTAGCAATCAGCCCCAGCATTTT.

The J gene is TRBJ2-2, the V gene TRBV30, with a tentative D call TRBD1 (6 bases). CDR3 length equals 13 residues. Germline CDR1 and CDR2: GTSNPN and SVGIG (reference sequence). Trimming took off 2 bases at V and 6 bases at J, with 10 bases between the two ends. The CDR3 loop reads CAWSLTGSGELFF. CDR3 bases: TGTGCCTGGAGTCTTACAGGGTCCGGGGAGCTGTTTTTT.

The V call is TRBV30, the J call TRBJ2-2; possibly TRBD1 for D (5 bases). CDR1 GTSNPN and CDR2 SVGIG come from the germline V gene (reference sequence). This CDR3 spans 14 amino acids. V was cut by 1 base and J by 8 bases, with 14 bases left in between. CDR3 coding DNA: TGTGCCTGGAGTGATGGGGCCCCGGCGGGGGAGCTGTTTTTT. Amino acid sequence: CAWSDGAPAGELFF.

The CDR3 DNA reads as TGTGCCAGTAGTATTGGTACGGGGGAGCAGTACTTC. Amino acids: CASSIGTGEQYF. The gene calls are TRBV19 and TRBJ2-5, with D tentatively TRBD2 (6 bases). The CDR3 extends over 12 amino acids. V was clipped by 3 bases and J by 11 bases, with 13 bases between them. The V gene's germline CDR1 is LNHDA and CDR2 SQIVND (reference sequence).

V and J are TRBV11-2 and TRBJ2-5; D gene unclear. Germline CDR1 SGHAT, CDR2 FQNNGV. V shed 7 bases and J shed 1 base, with 16 bases lying between them. The CDR3 runs to 15 residues. The CDR3 protein is CASTPPSAFQETQYF. Here the CDR3 DNA reads TGTGCCAGCACCCCCCCCAGCGCTTTCCAAGAGACCCAGTACTTC.

A few counts support this clone. The chain carries TRBV7-9 and TRBJ2-1, with 11 bases lining up with TRBD1. V shed 5 bases, J shed 8 bases, and the junction held 8 bases outside the gene matches. Germline loops: CDR1 SEHNR, CDR2 FQNEAQ (reference sequence). CDR3 length equals 15 residues. In DNA, the CDR3 is TGTGCCAGCAGCCGGGACAGGGGGTCCCCTGATGAGCAGTTCTTC. Translating it yields CASSRDRGSPDEQFF.

This clone was counted a single time. V gene TRBV5-1 combines with J gene TRBJ1-1; a weak D match, TRBD1 (5 bases). V was pared by 7 bases and J by 4 bases, with 11 bases between. The CDR3 extends over 12 amino acids. From germline, CDR1 is SGHRS and CDR2 YFSETQ. Here the CDR3 DNA reads TGCGCCAGCCGCCGGGGGGGCACTGAAGCTTTCTTT. Translation: CASRRGGTEAFF. Looking up the rest from reference TRBV5-1 and TRBJ1-1 gives the full variable domain: KAGVTQTPRYLIKTRGQQVTLSCSPISGHRSVSWYQQTPGQGLQFLFEYFSETQRNKGNFPGRFSGRQFSNSRSEMNVSTLELGDSALYLCASRRGGTEAFFGQGTRLTVV.

The chain joins TRBV2 to TRBJ2-7, with TRBD2 matching over 10 bases. V was clipped by 7 bases and J by 4 bases; unmatched bases: 10. Per germline, CDR1 SNHLY and CDR2 FYNNEI. The CDR3 extends over 15 amino acids. CDR3 amino acids: CASTESGRARYEQYF. CDR3 nucleotide sequence: TGTGCCAGCACCGAAAGCGGGAGGGCCCGGTACGAGCAGTACTTC.

CDR3 region: CARSLREPQHF. The CDR3 DNA follows: TGTGCCAGAAGCTTGCGGGAGCCCCAGCATTTT. The gene calls are TRBV5-3 and TRBJ1-5; D gene unclear. TRBV5-3 is filed as an ORF, its function uncertain. V lost 1 base and J 8 bases, leaving 4 bases between the germline ends. This CDR3 is 11 amino acids long.

The V gene is TRBV5-6, the J gene TRBJ1-4; D is uncertain. Germline CDR1 and CDR2: SGHDT and YYEEEE. The CDR3 loop spans 14 amino acids. V gave up 0 bases and J gave up 8 bases, with 11 bases separating them. The CDR3 DNA is TGTGCCAGCAGCTTGGTTTCAGTTGGGGAAAAACTGTTTTTT. This codes for CASSLVSVGEKLFF.

The chain recombines TRBV14 with TRBJ2-3; D remains ambiguous. Trimming pared 5 bases from V and 1 base from J, leaving 10 bases between. This CDR3 has 14 residues. Germline CDR1 SGHDN, CDR2 FVKESK. CDR3 sequence reads: CASSWLRGTDTQYF. CDR3 in DNA: TGTGCCAGCAGCTGGTTACGTGGCACAGATACGCAGTATTTT.

This chain links TRBV2 with TRBJ2-7, with TRBD1 matching over 10 bases. This CDR3 has 13 residues. J was trimmed by 6 bases and V by 7 bases; bases with no gene match: 6. From germline, CDR1 is SNHLY and CDR2 FYNNEI. Written as DNA, the CDR3 is TGTGCCAGCAACCAGGGACAGGGGCGCGAGCAGTACTTC. This gives the protein CASNQGQGREQYF.

This sequence joins TRBV9 and TRBJ1-3; TRBD1 might be the D (6 bases). From germline, CDR1 is SGDLS and CDR2 YYNGEE. The V end lost 0 bases, the J end lost 0 bases, and 10 bases lay between the germline ends. This CDR3 is 16 amino acids long. CDR3 nucleotides: TGTGCCAGCAGCGTAGGGTCCAGGGGCTCTGGAAACACCATATATTTT. It yields the protein CASSVGSRGSGNTIYF.

This chain uses TRBV30 with TRBJ1-2; 7 nucleotides match TRBD1. Germline CDR1 and CDR2: GTSNPN and SVGIG (reference sequence). This CDR3 has 15 amino acids. J gave up 2 bases and V 0 bases, and 6 bases lay outside the gene matches. The CDR3 DNA reads as TGTGCCTGGAGTGTCGGGACAGCGACCAACTATGGCTACACCTTC. This codes for CAWSVGTATNYGYTF.

This chain uses TRBV14 with TRBJ2-5; D is undetermined. Germline-derived CDR1 and CDR2 are SGHDN and FVKESK. The CDR3 sequence is 14 residues long. The ends were cut back, 4 bases at V and 5 bases at J, with 14 bases in the middle. The CDR3 protein is CASSPRLYSETQYF. Written as DNA, the CDR3 is TGTGCCAGCAGCCCGCGACTTTACAGCGAGACCCAGTACTTC.

This rearrangement joins TRBV5-1 to TRBJ2-5; TRBD1 matches at 9 bases. Germline lookup yields CDR1 SGHRS and CDR2 YFSETQ. Losses at the gene ends were 3 bases for V and 5 bases for J; bases not matched to a gene: 8. The CDR3 totals 15 residues. CDR3 nucleotides: TGCGCCAGCAGCTCGACAGGGGGTCTAGGGGAGACCCAGTACTTC. Its protein product is CASSSTGGLGETQYF.

V usage is TRBV7-9 and J usage is TRBJ1-1; the D gene is possibly TRBD1 (6 bases). CDR1 is SEHNR and CDR2 is FQNEAQ in the germline V gene (reference sequence). The CDR3 loop spans 15 amino acids. Trimming pared 6 bases from V and 2 bases from J, leaving 16 bases between. DNA of the CDR3: TGTGCCAGCAGTCATGGGGGCGAGGGAAACACTGAAGCTTTCTTT. It translates to CASSHGGEGNTEAFF.

The chain employs TRBV9 and TRBJ2-1; D possibly corresponds to TRBD2 (6 bases). The V and J ends lost 4 bases and 8 bases respectively, with 19 bases between them. This CDR3 comprises 15 residues. CDR1 SGDLS and CDR2 YYNGEE come from the germline V gene. Here the CDR3 reads CASSIGLSPQHEQFF. Here the CDR3 DNA reads TGTGCCAGCAGCATTGGACTAAGCCCACAACATGAGCAGTTCTTC.

The rearrangement joins TRBV30 to TRBJ2-7; 7 nucleotides agree with TRBD2. Trimming took 1 base from V and 4 from J; bases not matched to a gene: 10. Germline values: CDR1 GTSNPN, CDR2 SVGIG (reference sequence). This CDR3 spans 15 amino acids. Written as DNA, the CDR3 is TGTGCCTGGAGTGCCCTCGGGGGGAGGGGATACGAGCAGTACTTC. It codes for CAWSALGGRGYEQYF.